The 30 T cell receptor beta chains in this list originate from one sample, sequenced in a study of control samples from healthy donors and cancer patients. Using immunoSEQ multiplex PCR, the repertoire was profiled, and TCRdb retains in-frame clones only, with some absent. The data show about 54,000 clones, 95% to 97% seen once. Material for sequencing was blood. The receptors were gathered from a young woman in good health.

This chain connects TRBV6-4 to TRBJ2-1, with 7 bases lining up with TRBD2. CDR3 size: 13 residues. With 8 bases clipped from V and 6 bases from J, the junction kept 7 bases outside the gene matches. Germline CDR1 MRHNA, CDR2 SNTAGT. The CDR3 region has the DNA TGTGCCAGCCGATCTAGCGGAGCCAATGAGCAGTTCTTC. This translates into CASRSSGANEQFF.

Points on this clone: Within the sample, other DNA sequences also encode this same CDR3. The rearrangement joins TRBV19 to TRBJ2-7; the D gene is possibly TRBD2 (6 bases). This CDR3 has 11 residues. Trimming removed 7 bases at V and 6 bases at J, with 10 bases between. Germline V gene data show CDR1 as LNHDA and CDR2 as SQIVND (reference sequence). The CDR3 sequence: CASIQGGEQYF. In DNA form, the CDR3 reads TGTGCCAGTATCCAGGGAGGCGAGCAGTACTTC.

This rearrangement joins TRBV12-3 or TRBV12-4 to TRBJ2-5; possible D gene TRBD1, 6 bases. The CDR3 sequence is 13 residues long. V shed 6 bases and J shed 2 bases, with 10 bases lying between them. The CDR3 DNA is TGTGCCAGCAGACCCACAGGGCAAGAGACCCAGTACTTC. Translation gives CASRPTGQETQYF.

DNA of the CDR3: TGTGCCAGGACCTATTGCGGCACAGATACGCAGTATTTT. Its translation is CARTYCGTDTQYF. The rearrangement joins TRBV28 to TRBJ2-3; D unclear. This CDR3 region has 13 residues. Trimming pared 9 bases from V and 1 base from J, leaving 11 bases between. The germline V gene encodes CDR1 MDHEN and CDR2 SYDVKM.

This clone came up once. The genes are TRBV27 and TRBJ2-3; no firm D call. The CDR3 is 13 residues long. Germline V lookup: CDR1 MNHEY, CDR2 SMNVEV (reference sequence). Trimming pared 6 bases from V and 2 bases from J, leaving 9 bases between. The CDR3 DNA follows: TGTGCCAGCAGAAACGACTCCACAGATACGCAGTATTTT. Its protein product is CASRNDSTDTQYF.

The gene calls are TRBV4-2 and TRBJ2-6; D perhaps matches TRBD1 (5 bases). Germline CDR1 LGHNA, CDR2 YNFKEQ. Trimming removed 0 bases from V and 2 bases from J, with 8 bases in between. This CDR3 spans 16 amino acids. The CDR3 is CASSQDSRAGANVLTF. CDR3 sequence (DNA): TGTGCCAGCAGCCAAGATAGCAGGGCTGGGGCCAACGTCCTGACTTTC.

This sequence joins TRBV19 and TRBJ2-5; TRBD1 agrees at 8 bases. The V and J ends lost 3 bases and 3 bases, in that order; junction bases with no gene match: 0. Germline CDR1 is LNHDA and CDR2 is SQIVND (reference sequence). CDR3 length: 13 residues. The CDR3 spells CASSMDREETQYF. The CDR3, as DNA: TGTGCCAGTAGTATGGACAGGGAAGAGACCCAGTACTTC.

This clone was counted a single time. The rearrangement uses TRBV2 and TRBJ2-2; 8 bases map to TRBD1. Germline V gene data show CDR1 as SNHLY and CDR2 as FYNNEI. Trimming removed 3 bases from V and 0 bases from J; junction bases left unmatched: 6. The length of the CDR3 is 17 residues. This CDR3 is CASSEGRGPSNTGELFF. The DNA of the CDR3 is TGTGCCAGCAGTGAGGGCAGGGGGCCCTCGAACACCGGGGAGCTGTTTTTT. The variable domain in full, with the rest retrieved from reference TRBV2 and TRBJ2-2, is EPEVTQTPSHQVTQMGQEVILRCVPISNHLYFYWYRQILGQKVEFLVSFYNNEISEKSEIFDDQFSVERPDGSNFTLKIRSTKLEDSAMYFCASSEGRGPSNTGELFFGEGSRLTVL.

In nucleotides, the CDR3 is TGTGCCAGCAGCCCGGGCAGCATCGAGCAGTACTTC. Amino acid sequence: CASSPGSIEQYF. The chain carries TRBV7-9 and TRBJ2-7; D gene uncertain. Trimming stripped 5 bases from V and 6 bases from J, with 11 bases between. This CDR3 is 12 amino acids long. The germline CDR1 and CDR2 sequences are SEHNR and FQNEAQ (reference sequence).

The chain couples TRBV7-9 to TRBJ2-5, with D tentatively TRBD1 or TRBD2 (5 bases each). The ends were cut back, 6 bases at V and 1 base at J, with 9 bases in the middle. Germline V gene data show CDR1 as SEHNR and CDR2 as FQNEAQ (reference sequence). This CDR3 contains 13 residues. CDR3 protein: CASSSGTQETQYF. The CDR3 nucleotides read TGTGCCAGCAGTTCCGGGACCCAAGAGACCCAGTACTTC. Supplemented by reference TRBV7-9 and TRBJ2-5, the full variable domain reads DTGVSQNPRHKITKRGQNVTFRCDPISEHNRLYWYRQTLGQGPEFLTYFQNEAQLEKSRLLSDRFSAERPKGSFSTLEIQRTEQGDSAMYLCASSSGTQETQYFGPGTRLLVL.

The chain employs TRBV19 and TRBJ1-1; unclear D gene. Per the germline V gene, CDR1 is LNHDA and CDR2 is SQIVND (reference sequence). The CDR3 covers 13 residues. The V gene lost 7 bases and the J gene lost 1 base, with 10 bases spanning the gap. This CDR3 is CASTLAPNTEAFF. The DNA for the CDR3 is TGTGCCAGTACCCTGGCCCCGAACACTGAAGCTTTCTTT.

The chain uses TRBV9 and TRBJ2-1; 8 bases agree with TRBD2. Germline CDR1 SGDLS, CDR2 YYNGEE. This CDR3 has 16 residues. With 0 bases clipped from V and 6 bases from J, the junction kept 8 bases outside the gene matches. The CDR3 sequence is CASSVEGGTSLNEQFF. DNA for the CDR3: TGTGCCAGCAGCGTAGAGGGGGGGACTAGTCTCAATGAGCAGTTCTTC.

The V call is TRBV5-4, the J call TRBJ2-2; a possible D gene is TRBD2 (6 bases). Trimming pared 0 bases from V and 0 bases from J, leaving 9 bases between. The CDR3 is 16 amino acids. Per germline, CDR1 SGHNT and CDR2 YYREEE (reference sequence). The CDR3 region is CASSLGGTANTGELFF. In DNA form, the CDR3 reads TGTGCCAGCAGCTTGGGCGGGACTGCGAACACCGGGGAGCTGTTTTTT.

The V gene is TRBV30, the J gene TRBJ1-4, with D unresolved. Trimming pared 2 bases from V and 7 bases from J, leaving 8 bases between. The germline CDR1 and CDR2 sequences are GTSNPN and SVGIG (reference sequence). The CDR3 has 12 amino acids. The CDR3 nucleotides read TGTGCCTGGAGTAGGGCGGCTGAAAAACTGTTTTTT. Translating gives CAWSRAAEKLFF. The full variable domain, in which reference TRBV30 and TRBJ1-4 provide the parts outside the CDR3, is SQTIHQWPATLVQPVGSPLSLECTVEGTSNPNLYWYRQAAGRGLQLLFYSVGIGQISSEVPQNLSASRPQDRQFILSSKKLLLSDSGFYLCAWSRAAEKLFFGSGTQLSVL.

This chain joins TRBV7-6 and TRBJ2-7; 7 bases match TRBD2. Trimming at V came to 5 bases and at J to 5 bases, leaving 6 bases not matched to a gene. Germline V gene sequence: CDR1 SGHVS, CDR2 FNYEAQ. This CDR3 region has 13 residues. The chain's CDR3 is CASSKSGTNEQYF. CDR3 DNA: TGTGCCAGCAGCAAATCCGGGACTAACGAGCAGTACTTC.

The rearrangement links TRBV6-5 to TRBJ2-1; no reliable D call. This CDR3 spans 16 amino acids. V was pared by 2 bases and J by 0 bases, with 11 bases between. The V gene's germline CDR1 is MNHEY and CDR2 SVGAGI. The CDR3 bases are TGTGCCAGCAGTTACGAGGCGAGTCTCTCCTACAATGAGCAGTTCTTC. This gives the protein CASSYEASLSYNEQFF.

This clone was found once. The chain carries TRBV27 and TRBJ2-7; D not certain. CDR1 MNHEY and CDR2 SMNVEV come from the germline V gene (reference sequence). V was pared by 3 bases and J by 3 bases, with 9 bases between. The CDR3 has 13 amino acids. The CDR3: CASSFTRFYEQYF. The CDR3 DNA sequence: TGTGCCAGCAGTTTTACGAGGTTCTACGAGCAGTACTTC.

V gene TRBV19 combines with J gene TRBJ2-2; D is possibly TRBD2 (6 bases). From germline, CDR1 is LNHDA and CDR2 SQIVND (reference sequence). The CDR3 contains 14 residues. V shed 7 bases and J shed 6 bases, with 15 bases lying between them. CDR3 sequence: CASNLAMGAGELFF. DNA of the CDR3: TGTGCCAGTAATCTAGCGATGGGGGCCGGGGAGCTGTTTTTT.

The chain joins TRBV18 to TRBJ1-1, with 7 positions matching TRBD1. After removal of 6 bases from V and 4 bases from J, the junction contained 8 bases not matched to a gene. CDR3 length: 14 residues. The germline CDR1 and CDR2 sequences are KGHSH and LQKENI. Written as DNA, the CDR3 is TGTGCCAGCTCCCCGGACAGGCGGGGCACTGAAGCTTTCTTT. Protein product: CASSPDRRGTEAFF.

The chain uses TRBV28 and TRBJ1-2; D is possibly TRBD1 (5 bases). This CDR3 contains 13 residues. CDR1 MDHEN and CDR2 SYDVKM come from the germline V gene. The V end was cut by 6 bases, the J end by 3 bases, with 11 bases between. In DNA, the CDR3 is TGTGCCAGCAGCTCGGACATCGACTATGGCTACACCTTC. It yields the protein CASSSDIDYGYTF.

The rearrangement uses TRBV4-1 and TRBJ1-2; D is unclear. Germline assignment: CDR1 MGHRA and CDR2 YSYEKL. This CDR3 has 17 residues. V was clipped by 2 bases and J by 3 bases, with 19 bases between them. CDR3 DNA sequence: TGCGCCAGCAGCCAATTTCTAGACCGGGTTCCAGACTATGGCTACACCTTC. It is translated as CASSQFLDRVPDYGYTF.

The J gene is TRBJ2-7, the V gene TRBV30, with 8 bases that match TRBD2. Germline assignment: CDR1 GTSNPN and CDR2 SVGIG (reference sequence). The CDR3 extends over 13 amino acids. V lost 5 bases and J lost 2; bases outside the gene matches: 5. CDR3 region: CAWATSGTYEQYF. The CDR3 nucleotides read TGTGCCTGGGCCACTAGCGGCACCTACGAGCAGTACTTC.

The chain has TRBV11-2 and TRBJ2-3; a weak D match, TRBD2 (5 bases). V was pared by 5 bases and J by 3 bases, with 9 bases between. CDR3 size: 13 residues. CDR1 and CDR2 from the germline V gene are SGHAT and FQNNGV. CDR3 nucleotide sequence: TGTGCCAGCAGCGACGGGATTACAGATACGCAGTATTTT. Translating it yields CASSDGITDTQYF.

This clone was detected only once. The chain joins TRBV28 to TRBJ1-1; D call uncertain. The length of the CDR3 is 12 residues. The germline V and J ends were trimmed by 4 bases and 7 bases, with 10 bases remaining between them. Per the germline V gene, CDR1 is MDHEN and CDR2 is SYDVKM. For the CDR3, the DNA is TGTGCCAGCAGTTCCTCGGGGAGTGAAGCTTTCTTT. Its protein product is CASSSSGSEAFF.

CDR3 residues: CASREHRGRETQYF. As DNA, the CDR3 is TGTGCCAGCAGGGAGCACAGGGGTCGGGAGACCCAGTACTTC. The chain carries TRBV2 and TRBJ2-5; 7 bases are a match to TRBD1. This CDR3 comprises 14 residues. Germline CDR1 and CDR2: SNHLY and FYNNEI. Trimming at V came to 6 bases and at J to 5 bases, leaving 9 bases not matched to a gene.

J is TRBJ1-5 and V is TRBV15; 8 bases are shared with TRBD1. The germline V gene encodes CDR1 LNHNV and CDR2 YYDKDF (reference sequence). The CDR3 consists of 15 residues. The V gene end was trimmed by 4 bases and the J gene end by 7 bases; junction bases not matched to a gene: 9. The chain's CDR3 is CATSIHRGNGQPQHF. DNA of the CDR3: TGTGCCACCAGCATACACAGGGGGAATGGACAGCCCCAGCATTTT.

DNA for the CDR3: TGTGCCACCAGTGATCCCAGGACTAGCGGGAGTTCCCACAATGAGCAGTTCTTC. Translation gives CATSDPRTSGSSHNEQFF. The gene calls are TRBV24-1 and TRBJ2-1; TRBD2 aligns across 13 bases. The V segment lost 3 bases and the J segment 5 bases; nucleotides outside the gene matches: 9. Germline assignment: CDR1 KGHDR and CDR2 SFDVKD. The CDR3 sequence is 18 residues long.

This chain joins TRBV30 and TRBJ2-7, with D possibly TRBD1 on 6 matching bases. The germline CDR1 and CDR2 sequences are GTSNPN and SVGIG (reference sequence). This CDR3 has 14 amino acids. V was pared by 4 bases and J by 2 bases, with 15 bases between. This CDR3 is CAWTYRDIAYEQYF. CDR3 bases: TGTGCCTGGACCTACCGGGACATAGCCTACGAGCAGTACTTC. The full variable domain, its missing parts supplied by reference TRBV30 and TRBJ2-7, is SQTIHQWPATLVQPVGSPLSLECTVEGTSNPNLYWYRQAAGRGLQLLFYSVGIGQISSEVPQNLSASRPQDRQFILSSKKLLLSDSGFYLCAWTYRDIAYEQYFGPGTRLTVT.

The gene calls are TRBV2 and TRBJ1-1, with unresolved D. There are 13 residues in the CDR3. CDR1 SNHLY and CDR2 FYNNEI come from the germline V gene. V was clipped by 1 base and J by 5 bases, with 8 bases between them. This chain's CDR3 is CASSEVLGTEAFF. As DNA, the CDR3 is TGTGCCAGCAGTGAAGTCCTCGGGACTGAAGCTTTCTTT.

This chain uses TRBV29-1 with TRBJ1-1; TRBD1 agrees at 8 bases. The junction had 5 bases not matched to a gene; V was cut back by 7 bases and J by 7 bases. CDR3 length: 11 residues. CDR1 and CDR2 (germline): SQVTM, ANQGSEA. CDR3 in amino acids: CSGQQGDEAFF. The DNA for the CDR3 is TGCAGCGGCCAACAGGGGGATGAAGCTTTCTTT.